This T cell receptor beta chain was recovered during a study of T cell changes during pregnancy in multiple sclerosis. This clone was seen once. Measured with immunoSEQ multiplex PCR; TCRdb has only the in-frame clones, and not every one. The sample includes 30,000 to 45,000 clones, roughly 90% seen only once; the top ten take 26%. There are 14 residues in the CDR3. Trimming stripped 2 bases from V and 1 base from J, with 8 bases between. Germline loops: CDR1 SGHVS, CDR2 FQNEAQ. The sequencing used CD8+ T cells from peripheral blood mononuclear cells, collected before pregnancy. This TCR derives from a female donor with multiple sclerosis, enrolled in a pregnancy study. V is TRBV7-8 and J is TRBJ1-1; D remains ambiguous. CDR3 nucleotide sequence: TGTGCCAGCAGCTTACCCCACAGGAACACTGAAGCTTTCTTT. This encodes CASSLPHRNTEAFF.